The subject of this entry is one T cell receptor (beta chain). As yet, its antigen is unknown. These data belong to a study of chemoradiotherapy in HPV16-positive cancers. Overall study findings and caveats: Candidate HPV-specific clones and E7-related TCR motifs grew in tumor during treatment.

This table comes from immunoSEQ multiplex PCR, and its TCRdb copy is limited to in-frame clones, with some not included. The sample comprises tens of thousands of clones, around 73% of which are singletons, and about 2.4% rests with the top ten. Germline lookup yields CDR1 LGHNA and CDR2 YNFKEQ. The CDR3 length is 16 residues. Trimming took 0 bases from V and 4 from J, leaving 13 bases between them. The source of this sequence is a human donor with HPV-associated anogenital cancer. The chain recombines TRBV4-2 with TRBJ1-5, with D perhaps matching TRBD1 (5 bases). This material was obtained from a patient who underwent chemoradiotherapy. The CDR3 region is CASSQDTAGLNQPQHF. CDR3 nucleotide sequence: TGTGCCAGCAGCCAAGATACGGCAGGGCTTAATCAGCCCCAGCATTTT.